This TCR beta chain was recovered during a study of vaccination effects on CD4 cells after COVID-19. Whole-study results and caveats: Of the vaccine-induced clones from healthy vaccinees, merely 1 of 255 recognized common cold coronaviruses as well.

Profiling relied on immunoSEQ multiplex PCR, and the TCRdb table lists in-frame clones only, not all of them. The table shows 27,000 or so clones, with around three quarters occurring only once. ViraFEST used viral peptide pools to expand antigen-specific CD4+ T cells before sequencing. Subsequent to approximately 9 days of culture, CD4+ T cells were isolated. None of the vaccinated had previously contracted SARS-CoV-2, and their nucleocapsid antibodies tested negative. PBMC cultures contained two million cells per well, 9 to 10 IU/ml IL-2 and 10 ug/ml peptides. On day 3 and again on day 7, half the medium was replaced with IL-2 medium. Between the trimmed V and J ends, which lost 2 bases and 3 bases, there was a span of 7 bases. The CDR3 is 13 amino acids. CDR1 and CDR2 from the germline V gene are MNHEY and SVGAGI. In its sample, this clone was seen a few times. What it binds is unknown.

The chain links TRBV6-5 to TRBJ2-5, with D possibly matching TRBD1 (5 bases). The sequenced sample was CD4+ T cells from PBMCs cultured with SARS-CoV-2 spike peptides, obtained before COVID-19 vaccination. The TCR sequence derives from a human donor who received a COVID-19 vaccine. The CDR3 spells CASSYPGKETQYF. As DNA, the CDR3 is TGTGCCAGCAGTTACCCAGGGAAAGAGACCCAGTACTTC.